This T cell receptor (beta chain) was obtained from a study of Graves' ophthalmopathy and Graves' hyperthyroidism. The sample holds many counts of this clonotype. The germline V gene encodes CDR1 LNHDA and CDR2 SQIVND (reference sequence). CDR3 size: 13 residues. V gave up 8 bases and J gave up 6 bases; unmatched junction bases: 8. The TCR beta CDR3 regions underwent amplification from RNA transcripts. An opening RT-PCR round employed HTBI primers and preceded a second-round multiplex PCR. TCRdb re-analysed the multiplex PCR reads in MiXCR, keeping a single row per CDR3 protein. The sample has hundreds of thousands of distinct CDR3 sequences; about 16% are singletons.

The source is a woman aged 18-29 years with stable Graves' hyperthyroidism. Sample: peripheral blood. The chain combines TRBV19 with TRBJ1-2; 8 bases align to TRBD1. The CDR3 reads CASLRTGQDGYTF. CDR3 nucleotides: TGTGCCAGTCTCCGGACAGGGCAGGATGGCTACACCTTC.